This passage covers 30 T cell receptor beta chains from one sample sequenced in a study of radiotherapy plus CTLA-4 blockade in lung cancer. This table comes from immunoSEQ multiplex PCR, and its TCRdb copy is limited to in-frame clones, with some not included. The repertoire consists of about 38,000 clones, with 70% to 80% occurring once and the leading ten covering 8.5% to 9%. The sequenced sample was peripheral blood, obtained from a patient treated with radiotherapy plus ipilimumab. The origin of the receptors is a human donor with non-small cell lung cancer who had stable disease on radiotherapy plus ipilimumab.

This chain uses TRBV7-3 with TRBJ1-1; D unresolved. Between the trimmed V and J ends, which lost 2 bases and 2 bases, there was a span of 12 bases. Germline V gene lookup returns CDR1 SGHTA and CDR2 FQGTGA. This CDR3 has 15 amino acids. CDR3 protein: CASSLSADYNTEAFF. The CDR3 DNA reads TGTGCCAGCAGCTTATCGGCGGATTACAACACTGAAGCTTTCTTT. The complete variable domain, with remaining parts taken from reference TRBV7-3 and TRBJ1-1, reads GAGVSQTPSNKVTEKGKYVELRCDPISGHTALYWYRQSLGQGPEFLIYFQGTGAADDSGLPNDRFFAVRPEGSVSTLKIQRTERGDSAVYLCASSLSADYNTEAFFGQGTRLTVV.

The chain is built from TRBV4-1 and TRBJ2-3; D not resolved. The CDR3 is 12 residues long. From germline, CDR1 is MGHRA and CDR2 YSYEKL. Deletions cut 2 bases from V and 6 bases from J, with 6 bases between. CDR3 sequence: CASSQPEDTQYF. As DNA, the CDR3 is TGCGCCAGCAGCCAACCAGAGGATACGCAGTATTTT.

The genes are TRBV5-8 and TRBJ2-3; 10 nucleotides align to TRBD1. The CDR3 is 16 amino acids. CDR1 and CDR2 from the germline V gene are SGHTS and YDEGEE. V dropped 2 bases and J dropped 4; count of bases not matched to a gene: 7. In DNA form, the CDR3 reads TGTGCCAGCAGCTTATTTTCGGGACAGGGGTCAGATACGCAGTATTTT. Its translation is CASSLFSGQGSDTQYF.

The gene calls are TRBV2 and TRBJ2-1; 9 nucleotides match TRBD1. The CDR3 is 15 residues long. Germline V gene lookup returns CDR1 SNHLY and CDR2 FYNNEI. J was trimmed by 7 bases and V by 4 bases; bases with no gene match: 8. The CDR3 nucleotides read TGTGCCAGCAGTGGGCCGGGACAGGGATTGAATGAGCAGTTCTTC. Protein sequence: CASSGPGQGLNEQFF.

The chain links TRBV9 to TRBJ1-2, with D unresolved. The CDR3 extends over 12 amino acids. Germline CDR1 reads SGDLS; CDR2 reads YYNGEE. V gave up 0 bases and J gave up 2 bases, with 2 bases separating them. CDR3 nucleotide sequence: TGTGCCAGCAGCGTAGGAAACTATGGCTACACCTTC. It specifies CASSVGNYGYTF.

V gene TRBV5-1 combines with J gene TRBJ1-1, with D possibly being TRBD1 (6 bases). The V gene lost 7 bases and the J gene lost 4 bases, with 17 bases spanning the gap. CDR1 SGHRS and CDR2 YFSETQ come from the germline V gene. The CDR3 has 14 residues. The CDR3 is CASSGTTPGTEAFF. CDR3 in DNA: TGCGCCAGCTCCGGGACAACTCCTGGCACTGAAGCTTTCTTT.

The rearrangement uses TRBV6-5 and TRBJ1-1; D gene uncertain. Germline-derived CDR1 and CDR2 are MNHEY and SVGAGI. This CDR3 has 12 amino acids. V shed 6 bases and J shed 5 bases, with 10 bases lying between them. The CDR3 loop is CASRRFETEAFF. The CDR3 nucleotides are TGTGCCAGCAGACGTTTTGAGACTGAAGCTTTCTTT.

This chain links TRBV7-9 with TRBJ1-2; 9 bases are shared with TRBD1. Trimming cost V 2 bases and J 6 bases; bases outside gene matches: 7. The CDR3 is 15 residues long. Germline V gene data show CDR1 as SEHNR and CDR2 as FQNEAQ (reference sequence). This CDR3 is CASSLHRGLGDGYTF. The CDR3 DNA reads as TGTGCCAGCAGCTTACACAGGGGGCTGGGTGATGGCTACACCTTC. Complete variable domain (other parts from reference TRBV7-9 and TRBJ1-2): DTGVSQNPRHKITKRGQNVTFRCDPISEHNRLYWYRQTLGQGPEFLTYFQNEAQLEKSRLLSDRFSAERPKGSFSTLEIQRTEQGDSAMYLCASSLHRGLGDGYTFGSGTRLTVV.

By share, this clone ranks as medium-sized. The chain couples TRBV14 to TRBJ2-1; D is ambiguous. Per the germline V gene, CDR1 is SGHDN and CDR2 is FVKESK. V lost 2 bases to trimming and J lost 0 bases, with 8 bases between them. The CDR3 is 15 residues long. CDR3 in DNA: TGTGCCAGCAGCCAAAAGCAGTCCTCCTACAATGAGCAGTTCTTC. It is translated as CASSQKQSSYNEQFF.

CDR3 bases: TGTGCCAGCAGTGAAGGGGGACAGGCCCCCGGGGAGCTGTTTTTT. Translating it yields CASSEGGQAPGELFF. J is TRBJ2-2 and V is TRBV2; 8 bases fit TRBD1. V lost 1 base, J lost 6 bases, and 4 bases stayed unmatched. The CDR3 spans 15 residues. CDR1 is SNHLY and CDR2 is FYNNEI in the germline V gene.

The chain joins TRBV18 to TRBJ1-4, with D perhaps TRBD1 (5 bases). The CDR3 consists of 12 residues. The V and J ends lost 4 bases and 8 bases respectively, with 8 bases between them. Looked up from germline, CDR1 is KGHSH and CDR2 is LQKENI. CDR3 sequence (DNA): TGTGCCAGCTCACTTTCAGGGGAAAAACTGTTTTTT. As protein: CASSLSGEKLFF.

The rearrangement links TRBV9 to TRBJ1-3; D gene uncertain. There are 19 residues in the CDR3. Trimming removed 0 bases at V and 0 bases at J, with 19 bases between. CDR1 and CDR2 (germline): SGDLS, YYNGEE. The CDR3 coding sequence is TGTGCCAGCAGCGTAGGAGGAGTTTTACCTCTGCTCTCTGGAAACACCATATATTTT. Protein product: CASSVGGVLPLLSGNTIYF. The full variable domain, its missing parts supplied by reference TRBV9 and TRBJ1-3, is DSGVTQTPKHLITATGQRVTLRCSPRSGDLSVYWYQQSLDQGLQFLIQYYNGEERAKGNILERFSAQQFPDLHSELNLSSLELGDSALYFCASSVGGVLPLLSGNTIYFGEGSWLTVV.

The table lists this clone with a count of one. The chain couples TRBV6-5 to TRBJ2-1; TRBD2 aligns across 9 bases. The trim removed 8 bases at V and 4 bases at J, leaving 9 bases unmatched. The V gene's germline CDR1 is MNHEY and CDR2 SVGAGI. This CDR3 has 15 amino acids. The CDR3 DNA follows: TGTGCCAGCGTTCGTAGCGGGGGCCCTTACAATGAGCAGTTCTTC. Translation gives CASVRSGGPYNEQFF.

V gene TRBV19 combines with J gene TRBJ2-5; D is uncertain. V shed 6 bases and J shed 4 bases, with 15 bases lying between them. The CDR3 runs 14 residues. Germline assignment: CDR1 LNHDA and CDR2 SQIVND (reference sequence). CDR3: CASSRTATLETQYF. The DNA of the CDR3 is TGTGCCAGTAGCCGGACGGCTACCCTAGAGACCCAGTACTTC.

This clone was seen only once. A read error is likely, as this CDR3 ends without the conserved phenylalanine or tryptophan. The chain is built from TRBV14 and TRBJ1-1; 11 bases line up with TRBD1. V lost 2 bases and J lost 5; bases outside the gene matches: 4. CDR3 length: 15 amino acids. Germline CDR1 SGHDN, CDR2 FVKESK. The CDR3 region is CASSQRTGGWTEAFS. The CDR3 DNA reads TGTGCCAGCAGCCAACGGACAGGGGGCTGGACTGAAGCTTTCTCT.

The chain employs TRBV13 and TRBJ1-5; TRBD1 might be the D (6 bases). CDR1 and CDR2 from the germline V gene are PRHDT and FYEKMQ (reference sequence). Trimming removed 0 bases at V and 2 bases at J, with 8 bases between. This CDR3 comprises 15 residues. The CDR3 DNA reads as TGTGCCAGCAGCTTAGGGCGGGGGCGCAATCAGCCCCAGCATTTT. Translated, it gives CASSLGRGRNQPQHF.

The rearrangement joins TRBV6-5 to TRBJ1-5; 7 bases map to TRBD1. From germline, CDR1 is MNHEY and CDR2 SVGAGI. With 6 bases clipped from V and 2 bases from J, the junction kept 7 bases outside the gene matches. This CDR3 contains 15 residues. CDR3 sequence reads: CASRPAGQGNQPQHF. The CDR3 bases are TGTGCCAGCAGGCCTGCCGGACAGGGCAATCAGCCCCAGCATTTT.

This clone was detected only a few times. The V gene is TRBV14, the J gene TRBJ1-2; 11 bases are a match to TRBD1. The CDR3 spans 15 residues. The V and J ends lost 1 base and 7 bases, in that order; junction bases with no gene match: 5. Germline V gene lookup returns CDR1 SGHDN and CDR2 FVKESK. The CDR3 nucleotides are TGTGCCAGCAGCCAAGGAGGACAGGGGGCGCCTGGCTACACCTTC. Its protein is CASSQGGQGAPGYTF.

The chain uses TRBV19 and TRBJ2-7; the match to TRBD1 covers 8 bases. This CDR3 region has 13 residues. With 10 bases clipped from V and 5 bases from J, the junction kept 10 bases outside the gene matches. CDR1 and CDR2 (germline): LNHDA, SQIVND (reference sequence). CDR3 protein: CATSDRGGNEQYF. CDR3 sequence (DNA): TGTGCCACTTCTGACAGGGGAGGAAACGAGCAGTACTTC.

About this clone itself: Within the sample, other DNA sequences also encode this same CDR3. The V call is TRBV2, the J call TRBJ2-7, with unresolved D. The CDR3 is 12 amino acids. Germline lookup yields CDR1 SNHLY and CDR2 FYNNEI. Deletions cut 3 bases from V and 4 bases from J, with 7 bases between. The CDR3 protein is CASSESSYEQYV. The CDR3, as DNA: TGTGCCAGCAGTGAGTCTAGTTACGAGCAGTACGTC.

V and J are TRBV2 and TRBJ1-3; D unclear. This CDR3 contains 14 residues. V was cut by 4 bases and J by 2 bases, with 9 bases left in between. Germline V gives CDR1 SNHLY, CDR2 FYNNEI. The CDR3 sequence: CASSVVLTGNTIYF. The CDR3 region has the DNA TGTGCCAGCAGTGTGGTATTAACTGGAAACACCATATATTTT.

Only one count was recorded for this clone. J is TRBJ2-4 and V is TRBV11-2; D is perhaps TRBD1 (5 bases). CDR1 and CDR2 from the germline V gene are SGHAT and FQNNGV. CDR3 size: 12 residues. V was pared by 2 bases and J by 9 bases, with 8 bases between. This chain's CDR3 is CASSLNQGIQYF. The CDR3 DNA sequence: TGTGCCAGCAGCTTAAACCAGGGCATTCAGTACTTC.

This rearrangement joins TRBV7-6 to TRBJ2-1; D is possibly TRBD2 (6 bases). Deletions cut 4 bases from V and 2 bases from J, with 15 bases between. Germline V gene sequence: CDR1 SGHVS, CDR2 FNYEAQ. The CDR3 totals 16 residues. The CDR3 loop reads CASSWASGVTYNEQFF. The CDR3 DNA reads TGTGCCAGCAGCTGGGCGTCGGGGGTCACCTACAATGAGCAGTTCTTC.

This clone has only one observation. This rearrangement joins TRBV4-1 to TRBJ1-1; a possible D gene is TRBD1 (5 bases). Trimming shortened V by 0 bases and J by 7 bases, and 9 bases separated the two germline ends. The CDR3 runs to 13 residues. CDR1 MGHRA and CDR2 YSYEKL come from the germline V gene. The CDR3 DNA follows: TGCGCCAGCAGCCAAGATGGGGGTTTTGAAGCTTTCTTT. It specifies CASSQDGGFEAFF.

This chain links TRBV9 with TRBJ1-1, with D hard to call. Trimming shortened V by 7 bases and J by 1 base, and 8 bases separated the two germline ends. CDR1 and CDR2 from the germline V gene are SGDLS and YYNGEE. This CDR3 has 12 amino acids. The CDR3, as DNA: TGTGCCAGCGGCAGGACGAACACTGAAGCTTTCTTT. It is translated as CASGRTNTEAFF.

V and J are TRBV19 and TRBJ2-5; no clear D. V gave up 3 bases and J gave up 1 base, with 6 bases separating them. Germline V gene data show CDR1 as LNHDA and CDR2 as SQIVND (reference sequence). There are 13 residues in the CDR3. Here the CDR3 reads CASSIPPQETQYF. In DNA form, the CDR3 reads TGTGCCAGTAGTATCCCCCCCCAAGAGACCCAGTACTTC.

The chain joins TRBV7-2 to TRBJ1-6; D uncertain. V was pared by 1 base and J by 8 bases, with 6 bases between. This CDR3 has 13 amino acids. Per germline, CDR1 SGHTA and CDR2 FQGNSA. In DNA form, the CDR3 reads TGTGCCAGCAGCTTAGGGTTTGATTCACCCCTCCACTTT. Protein product: CASSLGFDSPLHF.

The V and J genes are TRBV6-1 and TRBJ2-3; D gene unclear. V was cut by 4 bases and J by 1 base, with 6 bases left in between. This CDR3 region has 13 residues. The germline CDR1 and CDR2 sequences are MNHNS and SASEGT. In nucleotides, the CDR3 is TGTGCCAGCAGTGCTCAGCGCACAGATACGCAGTATTTT. The encoded protein is CASSAQRTDTQYF.

The DNA of the CDR3 is TGCAGCGTTGAAGCAGGGGCTGCAAACACCATATATTTT. Amino acid sequence: CSVEAGAANTIYF. This chain uses TRBV29-1 with TRBJ1-3; perhaps TRBD1 as D (6 bases). Between the trimmed V and J ends, which lost 1 base and 6 bases, there was a span of 10 bases. Germline CDR1 is SQVTM and CDR2 is ANQGSEA. This CDR3 spans 13 amino acids.

In regard to this clone: This sample includes further DNA sequences coding for the same CDR3. The rearrangement uses TRBV18 and TRBJ1-6; 9 bases are a match to TRBD1. The CDR3 consists of 14 residues. V dropped 3 bases and J dropped 7; count of bases not matched to a gene: 1. In germline, CDR1 is KGHSH, CDR2 LQKENI. The CDR3 sequence: CASSPGQGNSPLHF. The CDR3 DNA sequence: TGTGCCAGCTCACCGGGACAGGGAAATTCACCCCTCCACTTT.